The table lists the clone carrying this TCR beta chain with many counts. The antigen is unknown. These data originate in a study of T cells in Graves' hyperthyroidism and ophthalmopathy. Whole-study context: Upon initial diagnosis and before any treatment, peripheral blood was collected. Study-wide results and limits: A model built on 13 V-J features separated ophthalmopathy from stable hyperthyroidism.

Diagnosis of hyperthyroidism was new in patients aged 18 to 65, and its duration was under 2 months. Looked up from germline, CDR1 is SEHNR and CDR2 is FQNEAQ (reference sequence). V was clipped by 6 bases and J by 4 bases, with 10 bases between them. The CDR3 contains 13 residues. The source material, RNA transcripts, was used to amplify TCR beta CDR3 regions. HTBI primers drove first-round RT-PCR of the TCR CDR3. From the multiplex PCR reads, TCRdb called clonotypes with MiXCR, one entry per CDR3 protein. The data show under 350,000 distinct CDR3 sequences, with roughly 13% seen just once and 7% to 9% held by the top ten.

The rearrangement uses TRBV7-9 and TRBJ1-5; D is unresolved. This clonotype was obtained from a middle-aged woman with Graves' hyperthyroidism. The sequenced sample consisted of blood. The CDR3 region is CASSPDGNQPQHF. The CDR3 coding sequence is TGTGCCAGCAGTCCGGACGGAAATCAGCCCCAGCATTTT. The entire variable domain, with the rest obtained from reference TRBV7-9 and TRBJ1-5, is as follows: DTGVSQNPRHKITKRGQNVTFRCDPISEHNRLYWYRQTLGQGPEFLTYFQNEAQLEKSRLLSDRFSAERPKGSFSTLEIQRTEQGDSAMYLCASSPDGNQPQHFGDGTRLSIL.